The 27 T cell receptor beta chains presented below share a single source sample, sequenced in a study of identical twins (dated by TCRdb to the mid-2010s). Library creation used 5' RACE. The sequencing machine was an Illumina HiSeq 2000. TCRdb reworked the public reads: Q25 trimming with fastp, MiXCR clone assembly, productive beta chains retained. CDR3 protein sequences are deduplicated, and each keeps its most common genes and DNA. For this sample the table gives about 200,000 distinct CDR3 sequences, of which 5.5% to 7.5% were detected only once. Jointly, the top ten make up approximately 15% of the sample. The sample was also reused in another study, on T cells expressing NK-cell markers.

The sample taken for sequencing was CD8+ T cells sorted from blood. The source is a woman aged 18-30 years in good health.

This clonotype occurred a few times. The gene calls are TRBV9 and TRBJ2-7; 8 nucleotides agree with TRBD2. Germline loops: CDR1 SGDLS, CDR2 YYNGEE. J gave up 1 base and V 3 bases, and 3 bases lay outside the gene matches. The length of the CDR3 is 14 residues. DNA for the CDR3: TGTGCCAGCAGCGAGACTAGCGCGTCCTACGAGCAGTACTTC. It codes for CASSETSASYEQYF.

This clonotype was seen at least ten times. The V gene is TRBV12-3 or TRBV12-4, the J gene TRBJ1-1, with D tentatively TRBD1 (6 bases). Trimming removed 1 base from V and 11 bases from J, with 14 bases in between. The CDR3 has 13 residues. The CDR3 sequence: CASSLVQGPSAFF. In nucleotides, the CDR3 is TGTGCCAGCAGTTTAGTGCAGGGGCCTAGCGCTTTCTTT.

The chain has TRBV24-1 and TRBJ2-1; D remains unclear. Germline values: CDR1 KGHDR, CDR2 SFDVKD. The length of the CDR3 is 13 residues. V was clipped by 2 bases and J by 7 bases, with 8 bases between them. Written as DNA, the CDR3 is TGTGCCACCAGTGATTCACTGGGAAATGAGCAGTTCTTC. Its translation: CATSDSLGNEQFF.

In this sample, this clonotype turned up a few times. The V gene is TRBV6-1, the J gene TRBJ2-7; perhaps TRBD2 as D (5 bases). Germline lookup yields CDR1 MNHNS and CDR2 SASEGT. V lost 8 bases to trimming and J lost 2 bases, with 10 bases between them. The CDR3 is 12 residues long. CDR3 amino acids: CASLAPTYEQYF. The CDR3 DNA reads as TGTGCCAGCTTAGCGCCGACCTACGAGCAGTACTTC.

This clonotype was counted many times. This chain uses TRBV27 with TRBJ1-2; the match to TRBD1 covers 8 bases. CDR3 length equals 13 residues. With 2 bases clipped from V and 5 bases from J, the junction kept 1 base outside the gene matches. Germline CDR1 and CDR2: MNHEY and SMNVEV (reference sequence). Written as DNA, the CDR3 is TGTGCCAGCAGTTTAGACAGGGGATATGGCTACACCTTC. It translates to CASSLDRGYGYTF.

This clonotype turned up a few times. The chain is built from TRBV27 and TRBJ1-6; D gene ambiguous. This CDR3 has 14 amino acids. The V end lost 7 bases, the J end lost 10 bases, and 17 bases lay between the germline ends. Germline CDR1 is MNHEY and CDR2 is SMNVEV (reference sequence). The CDR3 here is CASTDGGAGSPLHF. As DNA, the CDR3 is TGTGCCAGCACCGACGGCGGCGCGGGATCACCCCTCCACTTT.

Only a few counts were recorded for this clonotype. The V and J genes are TRBV21-1 and TRBJ2-7; whether TRBD1, the table's D call, matches the DNA was not checked. TRBV21-1 is a pseudogene locus. CDR3 size: 12 residues. CDR3 in DNA: TGTGCCTGGGGAACCCAGGGGAACGAGCAGTACTTC. Translating gives CAWGTQGNEQYF.

The sample holds a few counts of this clonotype. CDR3 amino acids: CSARGWTGATDTQYF. The DNA of the CDR3 is TGCAGTGCTAGAGGATGGACAGGGGCCACAGATACGCAGTATTTT. V and J are TRBV20-1 and TRBJ2-3; 9 positions agree with TRBD1. The germline CDR1 and CDR2 sequences are DFQATT and SNEGSKA (reference sequence). V dropped 1 base and J dropped 2; count of bases not matched to a gene: 4. This CDR3 has 15 amino acids.

This clonotype appeared a few times. The J gene is TRBJ2-5, the V gene TRBV2, with a possible D match to TRBD2 (6 bases). The CDR3 runs 13 residues. Germline V lookup: CDR1 SNHLY, CDR2 FYNNEI. Deletions cut 7 bases from V and 4 bases from J, with 13 bases between. CDR3 nucleotides: TGTGCCAGCATGTCGTTCGGGGGAGAGACCCAGTACTTC. Translated, it gives CASMSFGGETQYF.

Many counts were recorded for this clonotype. This chain uses TRBV7-9 with TRBJ2-3; D call uncertain. CDR1 is SEHNR, CDR2 FQNEAQ, per germline (reference sequence). The CDR3 contains 15 residues. V lost 3 bases and J 2 bases, leaving 12 bases between the germline ends. The chain's CDR3 is CASSFAAKSTDTQYF. The CDR3 nucleotides are TGTGCCAGCAGCTTTGCGGCGAAATCCACAGATACGCAGTATTTT.

This clonotype has ten or more counts. The chain joins TRBV3-1 to TRBJ1-3; perhaps TRBD1 as D (5 bases). The V gene's germline CDR1 is LGHDT and CDR2 YNNKEL (reference sequence). V gave up 5 bases and J gave up 0 bases, with 11 bases separating them. The CDR3 has 15 residues. CDR3 coding DNA: TGTGCCAGCAGCGACAGTCTTCGCTCTGGAAACACCATATATTTT. Translating it yields CASSDSLRSGNTIYF.

The chain combines TRBV27 with TRBJ2-7, with TRBD2 matching 11 bases. CDR1 MNHEY and CDR2 SMNVEV come from the germline V gene (reference sequence). This CDR3 has 17 residues. Losses at the gene ends were 3 bases for V and 2 bases for J; bases not matched to a gene: 9. Here the CDR3 DNA reads TGTGCCAGCAGTTTGATCCCTGGGACTAGCGGTACCTACGAGCAGTACTTC. Its translation: CASSLIPGTSGTYEQYF.

This clonotype was seen a few times. The rearrangement uses TRBV10-2 and TRBJ2-1; no firm D call. V lost 8 bases and J 0 bases, leaving 11 bases between the germline ends. Looked up from germline, CDR1 is WSHSY and CDR2 is SAAADI. The CDR3 runs to 14 residues. CDR3 DNA: TGCGCCAGCTCTGCGGAGAGCTCCTACAATGAGCAGTTCTTC. Translated, it gives CASSAESSYNEQFF.

The chain carries TRBV9 and TRBJ1-2; D is uncertain. The CDR3 consists of 11 residues. The V end lost 3 bases, the J end lost 5 bases, and 5 bases lay between the germline ends. In germline, CDR1 is SGDLS, CDR2 YYNGEE. CDR3 sequence reads: CASSALYGYTF. The CDR3 region has the DNA TGTGCCAGCAGCGCTTTATATGGCTACACCTTC.

This clonotype has a count of ten or more. The gene calls are TRBV10-2 and TRBJ2-1; 9 nucleotides match TRBD1. The length of the CDR3 is 15 residues. Germline CDR1 reads WSHSY; CDR2 reads SAAADI. With V trimmed by 4 bases and J by 6 bases, 7 bases remained unmatched. The CDR3 DNA sequence: TGCGCCAGCAGTGGGGGGACAGGGTCCCCCAATGAGCAGTTCTTC. Translation gives CASSGGTGSPNEQFF.

This clonotype has a handful of counts. CDR3 sequence (DNA): TGTGCCAGCAGCAAAGTGGCAGGGAGGAGAGATACGCAGTATTTT. Translated: CASSKVAGRRDTQYF. This chain uses TRBV21-1 with TRBJ2-3; TRBD2 is the table's D call, not checked against the DNA. TRBV21-1 is given as a pseudogene. The CDR3 spans 15 residues.

Many counts were recorded for this clonotype. This sequence joins TRBV12-3 or TRBV12-4 and TRBJ2-1; no clear D. The V end was cut by 3 bases, the J end by 7 bases, with 7 bases between. CDR3 length: 12 amino acids. The CDR3 here is CASSFGQNEQFF. The CDR3, as DNA: TGTGCCAGCAGTTTCGGGCAAAATGAGCAGTTCTTC.

This clonotype was recorded at least ten times. The rearrangement links TRBV29-1 to TRBJ2-2; no clear D gene. With 4 bases removed from V and 8 bases from J, the gap between germline ends came to 8 bases. The CDR3 consists of 11 residues. Germline loops: CDR1 SQVTM, CDR2 ANQGSEA. CDR3 amino acids: CSVVSFGELFF. CDR3 in DNA: TGCAGCGTTGTTAGCTTTGGGGAGCTGTTTTTT.

This clonotype was recorded at least ten times. V gene TRBV6-2 or TRBV6-3 combines with J gene TRBJ2-1, with 7 nucleotides matching TRBD2. V lost 5 bases, J lost 0 bases, and 4 bases stayed unmatched. The CDR3 runs 15 residues. Germline V gene data show CDR1 as MNHEY and CDR2 as SVGEGT. CDR3 loop: CASSGAGVSYNEQFF. CDR3 DNA sequence: TGTGCCAGCAGTGGCGCGGGGGTCTCCTACAATGAGCAGTTCTTC.

Only a few counts were recorded for this clonotype. The chain has TRBV6-1 and TRBJ1-1; the D gene is possibly TRBD1 (5 bases). The V end lost 11 bases, the J end lost 1 base, and 17 bases lay between the germline ends. Per germline, CDR1 MNHNS and CDR2 SASEGT. The CDR3 consists of 14 residues. This chain's CDR3 is CASRRGSGNTEAFF. The CDR3 region has the DNA TGTGCCTCCAGACGGGGCAGCGGGAACACTGAAGCTTTCTTT.

This clonotype has more than one count but fewer than ten. This chain uses TRBV5-4 with TRBJ1-1, with D possibly TRBD1 on 6 matching bases. The V end was cut by 4 bases, the J end by 8 bases, with 15 bases between. Germline CDR1 SGHNT, CDR2 YYREEE (reference sequence). CDR3 length equals 13 residues. The CDR3 loop is CASSLGGTPEAFF. For the CDR3, the DNA is TGTGCCAGCAGCCTGGGGGGGACACCAGAAGCTTTCTTT. The full variable domain, completed using reference TRBV5-4 and TRBJ1-1, is ETGVTQSPTHLIKTRGQQVTLRCSSQSGHNTVSWYQQALGQGPQFIFQYYREEENGRGNFPPRFSGLQFPNYSSELNVNALELDDSALYLCASSLGGTPEAFFGQGTRLTVV.

J is TRBJ1-2 and V is TRBV5-1, with 11 bases lining up with TRBD1. This CDR3 has 16 amino acids. Germline V lookup: CDR1 SGHRS, CDR2 YFSETQ. Trimming removed 2 bases from V and 4 bases from J; junction bases left unmatched: 7. The CDR3 is CASSFSMDRGPYGYTF. DNA of the CDR3: TGCGCCAGCAGCTTCAGCATGGACAGGGGGCCCTATGGCTACACCTTC.

The chain has TRBV11-2 and TRBJ2-7, with D perhaps matching TRBD1 or TRBD2 (5 bases each). The CDR3 spans 15 residues. Germline V lookup: CDR1 SGHAT, CDR2 FQNNGV. Trimming took off 5 bases at V and 6 bases at J, with 20 bases between the two ends. The CDR3 DNA sequence: TGTGCCAGCAGCCTAAACCGGGACGGTACGTCCGAGCAGTACTTC. Encoded protein: CASSLNRDGTSEQYF.

This clonotype was counted many times. The chain uses TRBV2 and TRBJ2-2; 7 positions match TRBD2. The ends lost 4 bases at V and 6 bases at J; junction bases unmatched: 2. CDR1 is SNHLY and CDR2 is FYNNEI in the germline V gene. This CDR3 region has 13 residues. The CDR3 region is CASSGTSPGELFF. The CDR3 DNA reads TGTGCCAGCAGTGGGACTAGTCCCGGGGAGCTGTTTTTT.

This clonotype has just a few counts. This chain uses TRBV29-1 with TRBJ2-5, with D perhaps matching TRBD2 (6 bases). V gave up 6 bases and J gave up 2 bases, with 10 bases separating them. The CDR3 is 12 residues long. Looked up from germline, CDR1 is SQVTM and CDR2 is ANQGSEA. The CDR3 here is CSVGGNQETQYF. The CDR3 DNA reads TGCAGCGTGGGGGGTAATCAAGAGACCCAGTACTTC.

The chain is built from TRBV6-1 and TRBJ1-1; D gene uncertain. V shed 7 bases and J shed 4 bases, with 19 bases lying between them. This CDR3 is built from 15 residues. Germline CDR1 and CDR2: MNHNS and SASEGT. In nucleotides, the CDR3 is TGTGCCAGCACCCCCCCAGGAGTCGCCATCACTGAAGCTTTCTTT. This gives the protein CASTPPGVAITEAFF.

This clonotype appeared a few times. The chain has TRBV20-1 and TRBJ1-1; 8 bases agree with TRBD1. The CDR3 sequence is 13 residues long. Trimming removed 6 bases from V and 6 bases from J; junction bases left unmatched: 9. From germline, CDR1 is DFQATT and CDR2 SNEGSKA (reference sequence). Here the CDR3 DNA reads TGCAGTGCCGCACGCAGGGGGCTGTCTGAAGCTTTCTTT. Its protein is CSAARRGLSEAFF.